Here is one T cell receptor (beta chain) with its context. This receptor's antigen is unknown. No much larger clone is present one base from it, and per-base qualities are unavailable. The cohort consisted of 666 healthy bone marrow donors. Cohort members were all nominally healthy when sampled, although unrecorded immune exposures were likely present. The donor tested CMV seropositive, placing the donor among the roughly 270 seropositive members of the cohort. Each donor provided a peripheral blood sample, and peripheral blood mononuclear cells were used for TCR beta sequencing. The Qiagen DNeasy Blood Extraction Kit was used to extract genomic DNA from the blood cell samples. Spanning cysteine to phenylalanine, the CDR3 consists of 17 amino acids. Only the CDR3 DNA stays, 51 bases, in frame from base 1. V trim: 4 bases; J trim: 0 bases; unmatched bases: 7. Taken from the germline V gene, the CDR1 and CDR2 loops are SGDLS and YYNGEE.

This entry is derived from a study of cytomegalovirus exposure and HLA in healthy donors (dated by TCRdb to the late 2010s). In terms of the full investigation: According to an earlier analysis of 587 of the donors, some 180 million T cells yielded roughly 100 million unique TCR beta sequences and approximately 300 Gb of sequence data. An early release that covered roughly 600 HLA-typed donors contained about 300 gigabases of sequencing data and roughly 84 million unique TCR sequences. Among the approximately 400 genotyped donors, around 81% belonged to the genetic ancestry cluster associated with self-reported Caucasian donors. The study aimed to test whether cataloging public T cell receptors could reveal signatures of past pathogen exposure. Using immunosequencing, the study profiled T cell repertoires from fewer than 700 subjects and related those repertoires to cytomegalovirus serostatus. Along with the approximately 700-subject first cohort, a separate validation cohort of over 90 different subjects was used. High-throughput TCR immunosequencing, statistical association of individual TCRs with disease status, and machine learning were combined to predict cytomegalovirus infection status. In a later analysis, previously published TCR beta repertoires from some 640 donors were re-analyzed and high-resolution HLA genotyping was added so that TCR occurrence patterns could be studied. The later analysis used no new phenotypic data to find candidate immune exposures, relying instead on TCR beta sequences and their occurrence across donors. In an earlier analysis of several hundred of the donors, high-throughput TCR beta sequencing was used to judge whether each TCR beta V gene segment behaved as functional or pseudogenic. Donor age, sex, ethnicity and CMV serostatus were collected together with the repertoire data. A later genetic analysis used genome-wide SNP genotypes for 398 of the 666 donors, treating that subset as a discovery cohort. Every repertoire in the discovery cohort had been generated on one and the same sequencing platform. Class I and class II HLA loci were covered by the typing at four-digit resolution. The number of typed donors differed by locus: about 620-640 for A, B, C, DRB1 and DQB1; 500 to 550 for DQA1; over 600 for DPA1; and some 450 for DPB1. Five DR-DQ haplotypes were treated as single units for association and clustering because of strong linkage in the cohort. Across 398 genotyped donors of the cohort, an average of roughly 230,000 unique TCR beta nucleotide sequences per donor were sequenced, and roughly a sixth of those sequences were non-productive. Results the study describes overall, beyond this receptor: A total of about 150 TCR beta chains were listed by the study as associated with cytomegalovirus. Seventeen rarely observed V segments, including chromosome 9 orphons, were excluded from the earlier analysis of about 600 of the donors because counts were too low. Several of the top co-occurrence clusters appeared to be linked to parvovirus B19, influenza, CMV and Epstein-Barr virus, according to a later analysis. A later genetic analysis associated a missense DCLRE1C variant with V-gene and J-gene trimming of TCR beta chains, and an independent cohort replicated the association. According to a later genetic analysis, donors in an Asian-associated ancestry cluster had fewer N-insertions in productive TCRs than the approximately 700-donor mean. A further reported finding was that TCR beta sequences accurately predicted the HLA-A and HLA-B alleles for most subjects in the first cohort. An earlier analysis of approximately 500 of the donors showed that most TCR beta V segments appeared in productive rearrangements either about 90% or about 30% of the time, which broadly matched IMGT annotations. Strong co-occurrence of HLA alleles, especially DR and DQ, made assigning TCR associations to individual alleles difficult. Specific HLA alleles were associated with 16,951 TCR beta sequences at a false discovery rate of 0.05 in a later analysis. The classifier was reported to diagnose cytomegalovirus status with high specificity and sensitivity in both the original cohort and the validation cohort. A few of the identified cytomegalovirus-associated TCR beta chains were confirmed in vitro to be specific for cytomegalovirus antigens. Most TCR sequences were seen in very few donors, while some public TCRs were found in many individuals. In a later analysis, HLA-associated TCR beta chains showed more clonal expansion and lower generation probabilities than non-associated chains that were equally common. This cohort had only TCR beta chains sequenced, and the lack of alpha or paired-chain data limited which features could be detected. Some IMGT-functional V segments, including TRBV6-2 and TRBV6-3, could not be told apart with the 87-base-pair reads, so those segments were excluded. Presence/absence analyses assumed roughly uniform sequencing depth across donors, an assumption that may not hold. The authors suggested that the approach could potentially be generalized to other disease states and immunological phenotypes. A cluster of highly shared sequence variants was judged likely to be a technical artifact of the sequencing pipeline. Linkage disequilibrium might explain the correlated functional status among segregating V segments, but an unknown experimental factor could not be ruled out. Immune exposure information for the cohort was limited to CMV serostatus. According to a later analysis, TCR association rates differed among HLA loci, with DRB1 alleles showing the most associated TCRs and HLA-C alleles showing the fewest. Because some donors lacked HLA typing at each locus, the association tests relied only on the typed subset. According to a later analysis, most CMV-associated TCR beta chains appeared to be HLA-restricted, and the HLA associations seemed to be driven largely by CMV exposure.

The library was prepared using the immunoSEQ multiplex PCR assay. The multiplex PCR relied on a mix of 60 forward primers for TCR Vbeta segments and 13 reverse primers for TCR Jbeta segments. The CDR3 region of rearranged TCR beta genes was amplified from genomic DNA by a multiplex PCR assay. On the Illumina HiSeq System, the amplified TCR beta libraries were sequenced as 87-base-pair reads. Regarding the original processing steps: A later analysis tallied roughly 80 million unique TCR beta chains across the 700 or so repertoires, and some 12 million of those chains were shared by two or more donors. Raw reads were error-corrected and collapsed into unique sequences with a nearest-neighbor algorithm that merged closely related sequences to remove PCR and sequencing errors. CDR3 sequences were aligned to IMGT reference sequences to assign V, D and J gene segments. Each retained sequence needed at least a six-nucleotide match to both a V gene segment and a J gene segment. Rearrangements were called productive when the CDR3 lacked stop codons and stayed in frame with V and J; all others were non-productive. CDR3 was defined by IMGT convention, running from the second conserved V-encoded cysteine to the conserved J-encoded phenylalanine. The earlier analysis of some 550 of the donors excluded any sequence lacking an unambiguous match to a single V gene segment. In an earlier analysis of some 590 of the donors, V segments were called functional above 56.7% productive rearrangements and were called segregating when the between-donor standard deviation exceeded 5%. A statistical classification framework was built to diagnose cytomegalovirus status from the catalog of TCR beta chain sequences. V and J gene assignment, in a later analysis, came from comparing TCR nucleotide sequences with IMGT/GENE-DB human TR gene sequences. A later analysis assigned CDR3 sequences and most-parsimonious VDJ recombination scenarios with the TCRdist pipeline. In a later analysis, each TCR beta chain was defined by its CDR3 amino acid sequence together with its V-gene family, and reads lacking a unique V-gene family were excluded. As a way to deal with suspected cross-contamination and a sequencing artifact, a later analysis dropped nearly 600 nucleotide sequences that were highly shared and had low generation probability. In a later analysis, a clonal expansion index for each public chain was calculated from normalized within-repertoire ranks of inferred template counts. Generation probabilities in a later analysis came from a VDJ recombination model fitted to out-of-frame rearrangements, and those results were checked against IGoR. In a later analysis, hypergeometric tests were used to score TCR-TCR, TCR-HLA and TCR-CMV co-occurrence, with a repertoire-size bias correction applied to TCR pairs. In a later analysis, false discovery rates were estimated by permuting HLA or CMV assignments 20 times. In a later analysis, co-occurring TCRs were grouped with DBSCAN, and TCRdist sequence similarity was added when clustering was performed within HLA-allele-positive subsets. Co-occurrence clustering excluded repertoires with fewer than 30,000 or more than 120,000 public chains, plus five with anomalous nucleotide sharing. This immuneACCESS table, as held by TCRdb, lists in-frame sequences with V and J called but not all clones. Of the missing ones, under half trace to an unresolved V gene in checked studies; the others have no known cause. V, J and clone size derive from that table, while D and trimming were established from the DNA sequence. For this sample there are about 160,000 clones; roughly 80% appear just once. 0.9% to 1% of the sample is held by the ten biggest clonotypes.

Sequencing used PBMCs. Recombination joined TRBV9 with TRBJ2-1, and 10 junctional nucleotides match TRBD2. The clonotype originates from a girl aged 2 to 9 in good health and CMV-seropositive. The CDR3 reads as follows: CASSPVASGSSYNEQFF. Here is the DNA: TGTGCCAGCAGCCCGGTGGCTAGCGGGAGCTCCTACAATGAGCAGTTCTTC.